A single sample gave rise to the 28 T cell receptor beta chains below, sequenced in a study of blood T cell repertoires in COVID-19. Produced via immunoSEQ multiplex PCR; TCRdb's table is partial and in-frame only. This table has 180,000 or so clones, around nine tenths appearing once. The specimen sequenced was peripheral blood. The receptors originated from a man aged 18 to 30 with active or convalescent COVID-19.

The chain employs TRBV5-6 and TRBJ2-7; TRBD1 aligns across 8 bases. V trimming: 0 bases; J trimming: 4 bases; junction bases outside the gene matches: 6. Germline V gives CDR1 SGHDT, CDR2 YYEEEE. The CDR3 consists of 15 residues. CDR3 sequence (DNA): TGTGCCAGCAGCTTGGAGCCAGGGGGCTCGTACGAGCAGTACTTC. It translates to CASSLEPGGSYEQYF.

The rearrangement links TRBV25-1 to TRBJ2-1; tentatively, D is TRBD2 (6 bases). V was clipped by 3 bases and J by 6 bases, with 15 bases between them. Germline V lookup: CDR1 MGHDK, CDR2 SYGVNS. The CDR3 totals 15 residues. The CDR3 coding sequence is TGTGCCAGCAGTGATAACGTCCTTAGCGGCAATGAGCAGTTCTTC. Translating it yields CASSDNVLSGNEQFF.

J is TRBJ1-3 and V is TRBV3-1 (or the pseudogene TRBV3-2); TRBD1 matches 7 bases. The J segment lost 8 bases and the V segment lost 0 bases, leaving 7 bases of the junction unmatched. The CDR3 runs to 15 residues. Germline V gene lookup returns CDR1 LGHDT and CDR2 YNNKEL (reference sequence). The CDR3 region has the DNA TGTGCCAGCAGCCAAGAGACAGGGCTTATGCACACCATATATTTT. Amino acid sequence: CASSQETGLMHTIYF.

DNA of the CDR3: TGTGCCAGCAGTCAAAAGTTGGAGCTTTCTGAAGCTTTCTTT. This sequence encodes CASSQKLELSEAFF. This sequence joins TRBV2 and TRBJ1-1; D is unclear. The germline V and J ends were trimmed by 5 bases and 6 bases, with 16 bases remaining between them. This CDR3 spans 14 amino acids. Germline assignment: CDR1 SNHLY and CDR2 FYNNEI.

The chain has TRBV28 and TRBJ2-7, with D maybe TRBD1 (5 bases). CDR1 is MDHEN and CDR2 is SYDVKM in the germline V gene. Trimming pared 0 bases from V and 1 base from J, leaving 7 bases between. This CDR3 region has 14 residues. The CDR3 loop is CASSLWQGSYEQYV. The CDR3 nucleotides are TGTGCCAGCAGTTTATGGCAGGGTTCCTACGAGCAGTACGTC.

This chain connects TRBV2 to TRBJ1-5; 7 positions match TRBD1. The V gene's germline CDR1 is SNHLY and CDR2 FYNNEI. The CDR3 is made up of 14 amino acids. V lost 5 bases to trimming and J lost 2 bases; unmatched junction nucleotides: 3. The CDR3 is CASSSGQGNQPQHF. The CDR3 DNA follows: TGTGCCAGCAGTAGCGGACAGGGCAATCAGCCCCAGCATTTT.

This clone is a singleton in its sample. The chain has TRBV10-3 and TRBJ1-2; 8 nucleotides align to TRBD1. The CDR3 totals 15 residues. The V and J ends lost 7 bases and 4 bases, in that order; junction bases with no gene match: 11. The V gene's germline CDR1 is ENHRY and CDR2 SYGVKD. CDR3 bases: TGTGCCATCACCCAGGACAGGGTGGGACCCTATGGCTACACCTTC. Translation gives CAITQDRVGPYGYTF.

The V and J genes are TRBV30 and TRBJ1-1, with TRBD1 matching 8 bases. Per germline, CDR1 GTSNPN and CDR2 SVGIG (reference sequence). The CDR3 loop spans 15 amino acids. The V segment lost 2 bases and the J segment 7 bases; nucleotides outside the gene matches: 12. CDR3 nucleotides: TGTGCCTGGAGTTCGCCCACAGGACAGGGACTTGAAGCTTTCTTT. Translating it yields CAWSSPTGQGLEAFF.

The J gene is TRBJ2-2, the V gene TRBV4-1; 10 nucleotides match TRBD1. V shed 4 bases and J 0 bases; nucleotides not matched to a gene: 5. The CDR3 extends over 17 amino acids. Germline V gives CDR1 MGHRA, CDR2 YSYEKL. This CDR3 is CASSPGTGASNTGELFF. The CDR3 DNA reads TGCGCCAGCAGCCCCGGGACAGGGGCGTCGAACACCGGGGAGCTGTTTTTT.

The V call is TRBV18, the J call TRBJ2-3; D perhaps matches TRBD2 (7 bases). The CDR3 runs to 15 residues. Trimming pared 1 base from V and 6 bases from J, leaving 14 bases between. The V gene's germline CDR1 is KGHSH and CDR2 LQKENI. Written as DNA, the CDR3 is TGTGCCAGCTCACCACAGAGGGGGGGGCCGGATACGCAGTATTTT. Its protein product is CASSPQRGGPDTQYF.

The chain couples TRBV18 to TRBJ1-3, with D uncertain. The V gene's germline CDR1 is KGHSH and CDR2 LQKENI. The V end was cut by 0 bases, the J end by 1 base, with 7 bases between. The CDR3 contains 15 residues. CDR3 bases: TGTGCCAGCTCACCACCGAGCCTTTCTGGAAACACCATATATTTT. This encodes CASSPPSLSGNTIYF.

The rearrangement links TRBV30 to TRBJ1-4; 8 nucleotides match TRBD1. Per germline, CDR1 GTSNPN and CDR2 SVGIG (reference sequence). There are 16 residues in the CDR3. Trimming at V came to 1 base and at J to 0 bases, leaving 4 bases not matched to a gene. CDR3 in amino acids: CAWSGQGAATNEKLFF. The DNA of the CDR3 is TGTGCCTGGAGTGGGCAGGGGGCAGCAACTAATGAAAAACTGTTTTTT.

The chain links TRBV11-2 to TRBJ1-2; weak D call: TRBD1 (5 bases). V shed 3 bases and J shed 2 bases, with 10 bases lying between them. The germline gives CDR1 SGHAT, CDR2 FQNNGV. The CDR3 contains 14 residues. Here the CDR3 reads CASSFRAGNYGYTF. The CDR3 nucleotides are TGTGCCAGCAGCTTCAGGGCAGGAAACTATGGCTACACCTTC.

The chain joins TRBV30 to TRBJ1-6; tentatively, D is TRBD1 (5 bases). CDR1 GTSNPN and CDR2 SVGIG come from the germline V gene (reference sequence). V shed 7 bases and J shed 7 bases, with 17 bases lying between them. CDR3 length: 14 residues. The CDR3 sequence is CASPGGRGNSPLHF. CDR3 sequence (DNA): TGTGCCTCCCCGGGGGGTCGGGGGAATTCACCCCTCCACTTT.

The chain links TRBV10-1 to TRBJ1-3; D is ambiguous. CDR3 length: 17 residues. Germline CDR1 is WNHNN and CDR2 is SYGVQD (reference sequence). The V and J ends lost 0 bases and 1 base respectively, with 13 bases between them. The CDR3 region is CASSESGGGRSGNTIYF. In DNA form, the CDR3 reads TGCGCCAGCAGTGAGTCTGGAGGTGGCCGGTCTGGAAACACCATATATTTT.

The CDR3 sequence: CARSTARDRGRSNQPQHF. DNA of the CDR3: TGTGCCAGAAGCACTGCCCGGGACAGGGGTCGGAGCAATCAGCCCCAGCATTTT. This chain connects TRBV5-3 to TRBJ1-5; TRBD1 matches at 10 bases. TRBV5-3 is an ORF for which the function is uncertain. The CDR3 has 18 residues. The ends lost 4 bases at V and 1 base at J; junction bases unmatched: 11.

The chain carries TRBV14 and TRBJ2-3, with D possibly being TRBD2 (6 bases). Germline V gene sequence: CDR1 SGHDN, CDR2 FVKESK. The CDR3 runs to 16 residues. Trimming cost V 5 bases and J 4 bases, with 19 bases left between them. This CDR3 reads CASSTRRAQAPDTQYF. The CDR3 DNA reads TGTGCCAGCAGCACCCGGAGGGCCCAAGCCCCAGATACGCAGTATTTT.

V gene TRBV4-1 combines with J gene TRBJ1-6; the D gene is possibly TRBD1 (6 bases). Trimming stripped 0 bases from V and 8 bases from J, with 20 bases between. CDR3 size: 18 residues. Germline V CDR1 and CDR2: MGHRA, YSYEKL. CDR3 DNA sequence: TGCGCCAGCAGCCAAGATACTTTCGGGACACCCGTCTATTCACCCCTCCACTTT. Its translation is CASSQDTFGTPVYSPLHF.

Comment on this clone: At one end, the junction sequence differs from germline, possibly due to a read error. V gene TRBV5-6 combines with J gene TRBJ1-1; weak D call: TRBD1 (5 bases). CDR1 is SGHDT and CDR2 is YYEEEE in the germline V gene. The CDR3 contains 16 residues. The CDR3: CASSWGVVGLKTEAFF. The CDR3 DNA reads TGTGCCAGCAGCTGGGGGGTTGTCGGGTTGAAAACTGAAGCTTTCTTT.

The chain uses TRBV28 and TRBJ2-7; the D gene is possibly TRBD2 (7 bases). CDR3 length: 15 amino acids. Germline V gives CDR1 MDHEN, CDR2 SYDVKM. V lost 3 bases, J lost 1 base, and 13 bases lay in between. CDR3 coding DNA: TGTGCCAGCAGTTTGGGGGGGCCTCCATCCTACGAGCAGTACGTC. Its translation: CASSLGGPPSYEQYV.

This chain uses TRBV24-1 with TRBJ2-1; 13 bases align to TRBD2. The CDR3 loop spans 16 amino acids. The germline CDR1 and CDR2 sequences are KGHDR and SFDVKD. V lost 7 bases to trimming and J lost 0 bases; unmatched junction nucleotides: 2. The CDR3: CATSGTSGVSYNEQFF. The CDR3 region has the DNA TGTGCCACCAGCGGGACTAGCGGGGTCTCCTACAATGAGCAGTTCTTC.

CDR3 in DNA: TGTGCCAGCAGCCCCCGGGGTCGAGAATACTATGGCTACACCTTC. As protein: CASSPRGREYYGYTF. The chain combines TRBV9 with TRBJ1-2; D ambiguous. This CDR3 comprises 15 residues. Trimming stripped 4 bases from V and 3 bases from J, with 16 bases between. Germline-derived CDR1 and CDR2 are SGDLS and YYNGEE.

The chain recombines TRBV3-1 (or the pseudogene TRBV3-2) with TRBJ1-5; maybe TRBD1 (6 bases). The ends were cut back, 6 bases at V and 6 bases at J, with 15 bases in the middle. Germline CDR1 LGHDT, CDR2 YNNKEL (reference sequence). The CDR3 is made up of 14 amino acids. CDR3 in amino acids: CASRWTDLPQPQHF. The CDR3 DNA sequence: TGTGCCAGCAGGTGGACAGACCTGCCTCAGCCCCAGCATTTT.

This chain links TRBV7-2 with TRBJ1-3; 8 bases line up with TRBD1. Germline V CDR1 and CDR2: SGHTA, FQGNSA. Trimming took 5 bases from V and 4 from J; bases not matched to a gene: 7. The CDR3 extends over 15 amino acids. CDR3 amino acids: CASSPGGAGGNTIYF. The CDR3, as DNA: TGTGCCAGCAGCCCAGGGGGCGCGGGCGGAAACACCATATATTTT. The full variable domain, its missing parts supplied by reference TRBV7-2 and TRBJ1-3, is GAGVSQSPSNKVTEKGKDVELRCDPISGHTALYWYRQSLGQGLEFLIYFQGNSAPDKSGLPSDRFSAERTGGSVSTLTIQRTQQEDSAVYLCASSPGGAGGNTIYFGEGSWLTVV.

This rearrangement joins TRBV6-6 to TRBJ1-3; 11 nucleotides match TRBD1. CDR1 is MNHNY and CDR2 is SVGAGI in the germline V gene (reference sequence). V was clipped by 5 bases and J by 4 bases; unmatched bases: 4. The CDR3 runs 15 residues. CDR3 residues: CASSTGQGAGNTIYF. The CDR3 region has the DNA TGTGCCAGCAGTACTGGACAGGGGGCCGGAAACACCATATATTTT.

This chain links TRBV11-2 with TRBJ2-3; tentative D call: TRBD2 (5 bases). The CDR3 extends over 12 amino acids. The ends were cut back, 6 bases at V and 2 bases at J, with 6 bases in the middle. The V gene's germline CDR1 is SGHAT and CDR2 FQNNGV. The CDR3 loop reads CASRDSTDTQYF. DNA for the CDR3: TGTGCCAGCAGGGACTCCACAGATACGCAGTATTTT.

J is TRBJ1-3 and V is TRBV5-1; TRBD1 matches 7 bases. The J segment lost 2 bases and the V segment lost 4 bases, leaving 6 bases of the junction unmatched. CDR1 is SGHRS, CDR2 YFSETQ, per germline. The CDR3 consists of 15 residues. CDR3 protein: CASSPGQFPGNTIYF. CDR3 coding DNA: TGCGCCAGCAGCCCGGGACAGTTTCCTGGAAACACCATATATTTT. The full variable domain, completed using reference TRBV5-1 and TRBJ1-3, is KAGVTQTPRYLIKTRGQQVTLSCSPISGHRSVSWYQQTPGQGLQFLFEYFSETQRNKGNFPGRFSGRQFSNSRSEMNVSTLELGDSALYLCASSPGQFPGNTIYFGEGSWLTVV.

The rearrangement uses TRBV18 and TRBJ2-7, with 12 bases matching TRBD1. Germline values: CDR1 KGHSH, CDR2 LQKENI. V was pared by 2 bases and J by 6 bases, with 8 bases of the junction left unmatched. There are 16 residues in the CDR3. CDR3 sequence: CASSPSSGTGGIEQYF. CDR3 in DNA: TGTGCCAGCTCACCAAGCTCCGGGACAGGGGGCATCGAGCAGTACTTC.